Listed below are T cell receptor beta chains from one sample, sequenced in a study of radiation and T cells in renal cell carcinoma. The data were produced by immunoSEQ multiplex PCR, yet TCRdb's version contains in-frame clones alone and is incomplete. Of about 83,000 clones in the sample, 75% to 90% are singletons; the top ten hold roughly 2.2%. Sample: blood, taken from a patient whose treatment included radiotherapy and nephrectomy. The receptors were sampled from a woman in her fifties or sixties with renal cell carcinoma. Each CDR3 is given with its conserved first and last residue. Fields, in order: clone size, J gene, D gene, V gene, CDR3 length, CDR3 protein, CDR3 DNA. The D gene is left open where the match is weak. Expanded clones are given a class, and other clones once, few, many or no size at all.

size: NA; J: TRBJ1-1; D: NA; V: TRBV27; length: 14; CDR3: CASSFADMNTEAFF; DNA: TGTGCCAGCAGTTTTGCCGACATGAACACTGAAGCTTTCTTT
size: NA; J: TRBJ1-5; D: NA; V: TRBV9; length: 15; CDR3: CASSVDGLVNQPQHF; DNA: TGTGCCAGCAGCGTAGATGGATTGGTCAATCAGCCCCAGCATTTT
size: NA; J: TRBJ2-7; D: NA; V: TRBV7-9; length: 15; CDR3: CASSSGLFSSYEQYF; DNA: TGTGCCAGCAGCTCGGGACTGTTTAGCTCCTACGAGCAGTACTTC
size: NA; J: TRBJ1-1; D: NA; V: TRBV19; length: 13; CDR3: CASSMRLNTEAFF; DNA: TGTGCCAGTAGTATGAGGTTGAACACTGAAGCTTTCTTT
size: NA; J: TRBJ2-1; D: NA; V: TRBV29-1; length: 13; CDR3: CSAEGGQYNEQFF; DNA: TGCAGCGCCGAAGGGGGGCAGTACAATGAGCAGTTCTTC
size: NA; J: TRBJ1-2; D: TRBD1; V: TRBV5-6; length: 14; CDR3: CASSLSGQNYGYTF; DNA: TGTGCCAGCAGCCTCTCGGGACAGAACTATGGCTACACCTTC
size: NA; J: TRBJ1-4; D: NA; V: TRBV5-1; length: 14; CDR3: CASSLDRVAEKLFF; DNA: TGCGCCAGCAGCTTGGACAGGGTAGCTGAAAAACTGTTTTTT
size: NA; J: TRBJ2-6; D: NA; V: TRBV27; length: 15; CDR3: CASSLGFSGANVLTF; DNA: TGTGCCAGCAGTTTAGGATTCTCTGGGGCCAACGTCCTGACTTTC
size: NA; J: TRBJ2-1; D: NA; V: TRBV11-3; length: 13; CDR3: CASSLGGGNEQFF; DNA: TGTGCCAGCAGCTTAGGTGGGGGCAATGAGCAGTTCTTC
size: NA; J: TRBJ1-2; D: NA; V: TRBV4-1; length: 14; CDR3: CASSQEWGAYGYTF; DNA: TGCGCCAGCAGCCAAGAATGGGGTGCCTATGGCTACACCTTC
size: NA; J: TRBJ2-2; D: TRBD2; V: TRBV25-1; length: 16; CDR3: CASSELAGAGTGELFF; DNA: TGTGCCAGCAGTGAACTAGCGGGAGCGGGCACCGGGGAGCTGTTTTTT
size: NA; J: TRBJ2-1; D: NA; V: TRBV27; length: 13; CDR3: CASSINRKNEQFF; DNA: TGTGCCAGCAGTATCAACCGGAAGAATGAGCAGTTCTTC
size: few; J: TRBJ2-6; D: TRBD1; V: TRBV7-3; length: 17; CDR3: CASSLTWDSAGANVLTF; DNA: TGTGCCAGCAGCTTAACGTGGGACAGCGCTGGGGCCAACGTCCTGACTTTC
size: NA; J: TRBJ1-4; D: TRBD1; V: TRBV27; length: 14; CDR3: CASSLLGQPEKLFF; DNA: TGTGCCAGCAGTCTTTTGGGACAGCCGGAAAAACTGTTTTTT
size: few; J: TRBJ2-3; D: NA; V: TRBV7-6; length: 15; CDR3: CASSLGLGETDTQYF; DNA: TGTGCCAGCAGCTTGGGCCTAGGTGAAACAGATACGCAGTATTTT
size: NA; J: TRBJ2-2; D: NA; V: TRBV2; length: 15; CDR3: CASSEGSTRTGELFF; DNA: TGTGCCAGCAGTGAGGGCAGTACGCGAACCGGGGAGCTGTTTTTT
size: NA; J: TRBJ1-3; D: NA; V: TRBV2; length: 15; CDR3: CASSGDILSGNTIYF; DNA: TGTGCCAGCAGTGGGGATATCCTCTCTGGAAACACCATATATTTT
size: NA; J: TRBJ2-2; D: TRBD2; V: TRBV9; length: 16; CDR3: CASSPGLAENTGELFF; DNA: TGTGCCAGCAGCCCGGGACTAGCGGAGAACACCGGGGAGCTGTTTTTT
size: NA; J: TRBJ2-1; D: NA; V: TRBV5-5; length: 13; CDR3: CASSPGPSNEQFF; DNA: TGTGCCAGCAGCCCAGGACCCTCCAATGAGCAGTTCTTC
size: once; J: TRBJ2-7; D: NA; V: TRBV18; length: 18; CDR3: CASSPRTLVKGLSYEQYF; DNA: TGTGCCAGCTCACCAAGGACGTTAGTAAAGGGTCTCTCCTACGAGCAGTACTTC
size: NA; J: TRBJ1-1; D: TRBD1; V: TRBV10-3; length: 14; CDR3: CAITSTGENTEAFF; DNA: TGTGCCATCACTTCGACAGGGGAGAACACTGAAGCTTTCTTT
size: NA; J: TRBJ2-7; D: NA; V: TRBV30; length: 13; CDR3: CASAGRSGDEQYF; DNA: TGTGCCTCCGCCGGACGGTCCGGGGACGAGCAGTACTTC
size: NA; J: TRBJ1-3; D: NA; V: TRBV18; length: 12; CDR3: CASSREGNTIYF; DNA: TGTGCCAGCTCTCGAGAGGGAAACACCATATATTTT
size: NA; J: TRBJ1-2; D: NA; V: TRBV6-1; length: 14; CDR3: CASRGGETNYGYTF; DNA: TGTGCCAGCAGGGGTGGTGAGACTAACTATGGCTACACCTTC
size: NA; J: TRBJ2-2; D: TRBD1; V: TRBV7-9; length: 14; CDR3: CASSRDSRTGELFF; DNA: TGTGCCAGCAGCCGGGACAGCAGGACCGGGGAGCTGTTTTTT
size: NA; J: TRBJ2-7; D: TRBD1; V: TRBV5-1; length: 17; CDR3: CASSRPGTGTDSYEQYF; DNA: TGCGCCAGCAGCCGACCCGGGACAGGGACGGATTCATACGAGCAGTACTTC
size: NA; J: TRBJ2-1; D: NA; V: TRBV6-5; length: 15; CDR3: CASSYTSSSYNEQFF; DNA: TGTGCCAGCAGCTACACTAGTAGCTCCTACAATGAGCAGTTCTTC
size: few; J: TRBJ1-2; D: NA; V: TRBV4-1; length: 18; CDR3: CASSQVILRQRINYGYTF; DNA: TGCGCCAGCAGCCAAGTTATCTTGAGACAGCGAATAAACTATGGCTACACCTTC
size: NA; J: TRBJ2-5; D: TRBD1; V: TRBV5-1; length: 17; CDR3: CASSLPYAGGRGETQYF; DNA: TGCGCCAGCAGCTTGCCGTATGCAGGGGGCAGAGGAGAGACCCAGTACTTC
size: few; J: TRBJ1-1; D: TRBD1; V: TRBV4-2; length: 16; CDR3: CASSQWTGGFSTEAFF; DNA: TGTGCCAGCAGCCAGTGGACAGGGGGCTTCAGCACTGAAGCTTTCTTT
size: NA; J: TRBJ2-3; D: TRBD2; V: TRBV11-1; length: 16; CDR3: CASSHPGGSGTDTQYF; DNA: TGTGCCAGCAGCCACCCCGGCGGGAGTGGTACAGATACGCAGTATTTT
size: NA; J: TRBJ2-7; D: TRBD1; V: TRBV29-1; length: 14; CDR3: CSVVRGTGTYEQYF; DNA: TGCAGCGTTGTAAGGGGGACAGGAACCTACGAGCAGTACTTC
size: NA; J: TRBJ2-5; D: NA; V: TRBV6-1; length: 13; CDR3: CASRKGLQETQYF; DNA: TGTGCCAGCAGAAAGGGGCTCCAAGAGACCCAGTACTTC
size: NA; J: TRBJ2-5; D: NA; V: TRBV11-2; length: 13; CDR3: CASSLGEAETQYF; DNA: TGTGCCAGCAGCCTCGGGGAGGCGGAGACCCAGTACTTC
size: NA; J: TRBJ2-1; D: TRBD2; V: TRBV27; length: 17; CDR3: CASNPFPGGTGGDEQFF; DNA: TGTGCCAGCAACCCATTCCCGGGAGGGACCGGTGGGGATGAGCAGTTCTTC
size: NA; J: TRBJ2-7; D: NA; V: TRBV4-3; length: 14; CDR3: CASSQDLTAGEQYF; DNA: TGCGCCAGCAGCCAAGATCTTACAGCAGGCGAGCAGTACTTC
size: medium-sized; J: TRBJ1-5; D: NA; V: TRBV19; length: 12; CDR3: CASSYSHQPQHF; DNA: TGTGCCAGTAGTTACAGTCATCAGCCCCAGCATTTT
size: NA; J: TRBJ2-5; D: TRBD2; V: TRBV2; length: 11; CDR3: CAFSGGETQYF; DNA: TGTGCCTTTAGCGGGGGAGAGACCCAGTACTTC
size: NA; J: TRBJ2-7; D: TRBD1; V: TRBV28; length: 16; CDR3: CASSSLTTGRSYEQYF; DNA: TGTGCCAGCAGTTCCTTAACGACAGGGAGATCCTACGAGCAGTACTTC
size: NA; J: TRBJ2-7; D: NA; V: TRBV11-2; length: 15; CDR3: CASSLDRGVYHEQYF; DNA: TGTGCCAGCAGCTTAGATCGCGGAGTGTACCACGAGCAGTACTTC